Detailed here is one T cell receptor (beta chain). Its antigen remains unknown. There were at least 5.5 micrograms of total RNA extracted from every sample. The data were obtained in a study of blood T cells in healthy people across ages. Study-level findings and limits: Strong correlation was found linking TCR beta diversity to naive T cell percentage.

Trimming removed 3 bases from V and 5 bases from J; junction bases left unmatched: 7. In germline, CDR1 is SGHTA, CDR2 FQGNSA. The CDR3 length is 16 residues. A sample-barcoded 5' primer and a J-beta primer mix were used in a second PCR of roughly 6 to 11 cycles. TCRdb analysed the 5' RACE reads with MiXCR anew, one entry per CDR3 protein. The sample contains 1.5 million to 2 million distinct CDR3 sequences, 25% to 30% of which appear only once. This clonotype originated in a young woman in good health. Sample: blood. This chain connects TRBV7-2 to TRBJ1-4, with 9 bases lining up with TRBD1. The CDR3 DNA follows: TGTGCCAGCAGCTTGATAGGGACAGGGAAAAATGAAAAACTGTTTTTT. It specifies CASSLIGTGKNEKLFF.